Described below is a single TCR beta chain sequence and its context. Its antigen is not identified. The junction does not match germline at one end; this may be a read error. The data belong to a study of tumor-infiltrating lymphocytes in primary liver carcinoma. Study-wide results and caveats: Reduced overlap was seen in tumor-adjacent and tumor-blood pairs versus tumor region pairs.

A constant-region primer primed TCR beta cDNA synthesis from 400 to 550 ng of total RNA. Investigators got TCR beta libraries out of three nested multiplex PCR rounds, done with slightly modified ARM-PCR. TRBV1-TRBV30 forward primers paired with a C-beta reverse primer drove the first two PCR rounds, about 10 cycles each. TCRdb itself ran the multiplex PCR reads through MiXCR, one entry per CDR3 protein. The sample has about 43,000 distinct CDR3 sequences, around 70% seen once. The source material, 20-30 mg of unsorted bulk tissue, was used to co-extract RNA and DNA. Chronic HBV infection was present in the patients, who were treatment-naive. In every tumor sample, viable tumor cells made up over 85%. This CDR3 has 13 residues. From germline, CDR1 is SEHNR and CDR2 FQNEAQ (reference sequence).

Sequenced material: liver tumor tissue from sampling region 2. The subset is: tumor region T2, inferior pole. The V call is TRBV7-9, the J call TRBJ2-3; no reliable D call. The source is a man aged 40-50 years with primary liver carcinoma and hepatitis B virus infection. In nucleotides, the CDR3 is TGTGCCAGCAGCCCAAATAGTGGAGATACGCAGTGTTTC. Protein product: CASSPNSGDTQCF.